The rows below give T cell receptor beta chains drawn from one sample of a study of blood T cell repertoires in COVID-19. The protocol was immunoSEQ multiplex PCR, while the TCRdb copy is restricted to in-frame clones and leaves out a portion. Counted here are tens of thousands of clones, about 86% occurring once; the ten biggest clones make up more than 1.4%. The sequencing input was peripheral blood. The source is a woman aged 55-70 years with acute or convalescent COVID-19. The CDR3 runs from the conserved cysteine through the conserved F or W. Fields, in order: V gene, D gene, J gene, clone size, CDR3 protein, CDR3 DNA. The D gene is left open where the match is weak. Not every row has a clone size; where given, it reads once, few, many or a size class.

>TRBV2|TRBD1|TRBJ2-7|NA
CASSETGSSYEQYF
TGTGCCAGCAGTGAGACAGGGAGCTCCTACGAGCAGTACTTC
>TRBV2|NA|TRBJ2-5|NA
CASTGEETQYF
TGTGCCAGCACGGGGGAAGAGACCCAGTACTTC
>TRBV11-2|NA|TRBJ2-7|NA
CASSPGALSSHEQYF
TGTGCCAGCAGCCCGGGAGCTCTGAGCAGCCACGAGCAGTACTTC
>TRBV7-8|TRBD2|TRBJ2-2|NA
CASSLGLAGVGMVGELFF
TGTGCCAGCAGCCTGGGACTAGCGGGAGTGGGAATGGTCGGGGAGCTGTTTTTT
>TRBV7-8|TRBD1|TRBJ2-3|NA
CASSYRNRGLFWDTQYF
TGTGCCAGCAGCTACCGGAACAGGGGGCTCTTTTGGGATACGCAGTATTTT
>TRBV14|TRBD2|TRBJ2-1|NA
CASSRTTSGYNEQFF
TGTGCCAGCAGCCGGACGACTAGCGGGTACAATGAGCAGTTCTTC
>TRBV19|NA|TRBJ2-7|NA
CASSTSGVYSHEQYF
TGTGCCAGTAGTACGTCAGGGGTCTACTCCCACGAGCAGTACTTC
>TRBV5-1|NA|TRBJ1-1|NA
CASSLLRDPWTEAFF
TGCGCCAGCAGCTTGTTGCGGGATCCGTGGACTGAAGCTTTCTTT
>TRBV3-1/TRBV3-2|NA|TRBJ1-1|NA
CASSPGRVANTEAFF
TGTGCCAGCAGCCCGGGGAGGGTAGCGAACACTGAAGCTTTCTTT
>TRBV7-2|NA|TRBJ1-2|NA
CASSLGGGGVYGYTF
TGTGCCAGCAGCTTAGGGGGTGGAGGAGTCTATGGCTACACCTTC
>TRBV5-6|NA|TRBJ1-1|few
CASSVVRGTEAFF
TGTGCCAGCAGCGTAGTCAGGGGCACTGAAGCTTTCTTT
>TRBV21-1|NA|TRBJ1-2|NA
CASSKAYSTPREGRFYGYTF
TGTGCCAGCAGCAAAGCCTACTCGACCCCCAGAGAGGGTAGGTTCTATGGCTACACCTTC
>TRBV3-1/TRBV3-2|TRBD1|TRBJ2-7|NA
CASSLGQGAEEQYF
TGTGCCAGCAGCCTGGGACAGGGGGCTGAGGAGCAGTACTTC
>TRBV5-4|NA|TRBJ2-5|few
CASSLRDFREETQYF
TGTGCCAGCAGCTTACGGGACTTTCGCGAAGAGACCCAGTACTTC
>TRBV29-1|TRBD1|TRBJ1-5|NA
CSVNTGVDQPQHF
TGCAGCGTTAATACAGGGGTCGATCAGCCCCAGCATTTT
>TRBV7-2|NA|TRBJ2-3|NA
CASSPGILPPDTQYF
TGTGCCAGCAGCCCCGGGATCCTACCCCCCGATACGCAGTATTTT
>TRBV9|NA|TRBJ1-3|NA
CASSRQSSGNTIYF
TGTGCCAGCAGCAGACAGAGCTCTGGAAACACCATATATTTT
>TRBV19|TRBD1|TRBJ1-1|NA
CASSTYLNTGGMNTEAFF
TGTGCCAGTAGCACCTACCTCAATACAGGGGGCATGAACACTGAAGCTTTCTTT
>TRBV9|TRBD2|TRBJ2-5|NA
CASSSHGLAGLRETQYF
TGTGCCAGCAGCTCCCACGGACTAGCGGGGTTAAGAGAGACCCAGTACTTC
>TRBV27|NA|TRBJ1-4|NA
CASSPRGGLTNEKLFF
TGTGCCAGCAGTCCCAGAGGGGGTCTTACTAATGAAAAACTGTTTTTT
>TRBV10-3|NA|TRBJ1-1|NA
CAISEEDNTEAFF
TGTGCCATCAGTGAGGAGGATAACACTGAAGCTTTCTTT
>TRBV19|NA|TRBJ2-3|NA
CASSTSRPTGFSTDTQYF
TGTGCCAGTTCGACAAGTCGTCCTACTGGCTTTAGCACAGATACGCAGTATTTT